The 23 T cell receptor beta chains given below trace back to one sample, sequenced in a study of T cell responses to AZD1222 COVID-19 vaccine. Clones were sequenced by immunoSEQ multiplex PCR, and TCRdb holds only the in-frame ones, with some missing. The sample carries some 84,000 clones, around 90% recorded once. Sequenced material: peripheral blood, taken on day 0 of AZD1222 vaccination. The receptors were sampled from an adult in good health.

The chain has TRBV28 and TRBJ2-3; tentatively, D is TRBD2 (7 bases). Germline CDR1 and CDR2: MDHEN and SYDVKM. The V gene lost 5 bases and the J gene lost 4 bases, with 16 bases spanning the gap. The CDR3 contains 15 residues. CDR3 sequence (DNA): TGTGCCAGCAGTCTGGGGGGCGGGAGCGCAGATACGCAGTATTTT. This encodes CASSLGGGSADTQYF.

The CDR3 reads CASSIQAWVTLYGYTF. CDR3 nucleotides: TGTGCCAGTAGTATCCAGGCTTGGGTTACACTCTATGGCTACACCTTC. The J gene is TRBJ1-2, the V gene TRBV19; no definite D call. V shed 3 bases and J shed 4 bases, with 18 bases lying between them. The CDR3 is made up of 16 amino acids. Germline V lookup: CDR1 LNHDA, CDR2 SQIVND (reference sequence).

The chain couples TRBV11-2 to TRBJ1-1; D is uncertain. V lost 0 bases and J lost 1, with 9 bases in between. The CDR3 loop spans 15 amino acids. Germline CDR1 is SGHAT and CDR2 is FQNNGV. DNA for the CDR3: TGTGCCAGCAGCTTAGAGGTTAGATCGAACACTGAAGCTTTCTTT. Amino acids: CASSLEVRSNTEAFF.

The chain carries TRBV5-1 and TRBJ1-2; D ambiguous. V dropped 0 bases and J dropped 1 base, with 7 bases sitting between them. Per germline, CDR1 SGHRS and CDR2 YFSETQ. The CDR3 runs to 14 residues. The CDR3 region is CASSLEDFNYGYTF. In nucleotides, the CDR3 is TGCGCCAGCAGCTTGGAGGACTTTAACTATGGCTACACCTTC.

The chain combines TRBV2 with TRBJ1-5; 7 bases are a match to TRBD1. The CDR3 consists of 15 residues. Germline V gives CDR1 SNHLY, CDR2 FYNNEI. V trimming: 6 bases; J trimming: 2 bases; junction bases outside the gene matches: 7. The DNA of the CDR3 is TGTGCCAGCAGCGATGGACAGGCCCGCAATCAGCCCCAGCATTTT. Encoded protein: CASSDGQARNQPQHF.

The rearrangement links TRBV5-1 to TRBJ1-4; D call uncertain. V was trimmed by 4 bases and J by 7 bases, leaving 20 bases between them. Per the germline V gene, CDR1 is SGHRS and CDR2 is YFSETQ. The CDR3 is 16 residues long. CDR3 sequence reads: CASSDVGSRAGEKLFF. In nucleotides, the CDR3 is TGCGCCAGCAGCGATGTTGGCAGTAGGGCCGGTGAAAAACTGTTTTTT.

A remark on this clone: The identical CDR3 is also encoded by other nucleotide sequences in the sample. The chain combines TRBV5-1 with TRBJ2-1; 9 positions agree with TRBD2. The CDR3 totals 15 residues. Germline assignment: CDR1 SGHRS and CDR2 YFSETQ. The V gene end was trimmed by 1 base and the J gene end by 7 bases; junction bases not matched to a gene: 6. CDR3 protein: CASSLTSGRVNEQFF. For the CDR3, the DNA is TGCGCCAGCAGCTTGACTAGCGGGCGCGTGAATGAGCAGTTCTTC.

This chain links TRBV5-4 with TRBJ1-4, with D possibly matching TRBD1 (6 bases). There are 15 residues in the CDR3. V was pared by 4 bases and J by 8 bases, with 18 bases between. CDR1 and CDR2 from the germline V gene are SGHNT and YYREEE (reference sequence). The CDR3, as DNA: TGTGCCAGCAGCCGAGTTGCGGACAGCGGCGAAAAACTGTTTTTT. Amino acids: CASSRVADSGEKLFF.

This clone has a handful of counts. The rearrangement joins TRBV19 to TRBJ2-1; possibly TRBD2 for D (5 bases). Deletions cut 6 bases from V and 6 bases from J, with 15 bases between. The CDR3 is 14 amino acids. The germline V gene encodes CDR1 LNHDA and CDR2 SQIVND (reference sequence). In DNA, the CDR3 is TGTGCCAGTAGCCTAACCGGGATACTCAATGAGCAGTTCTTC. Its translation is CASSLTGILNEQFF.

This chain links TRBV6-2 or TRBV6-3 with TRBJ2-7, with 8 bases identical to TRBD2. Germline V lookup: CDR1 MNHEY, CDR2 SVGEGT. J gave up 3 bases and V 3 bases, and 10 bases lay outside the gene matches. The CDR3 has 16 amino acids. CDR3 sequence: CASSYVVGLAGYEQYF. The CDR3 DNA is TGTGCCAGCAGTTATGTAGTGGGGCTAGCGGGCTACGAGCAGTACTTC.

The gene calls are TRBV19 and TRBJ2-2; D uncertain. The CDR3 is made up of 14 amino acids. The V end was cut by 4 bases, the J end by 2 bases, with 8 bases between. CDR1 is LNHDA and CDR2 is SQIVND in the germline V gene (reference sequence). The DNA of the CDR3 is TGTGCCAGTAGTAGAAAATTAAACACCGGGGAGCTGTTTTTT. This codes for CASSRKLNTGELFF.

J is TRBJ1-2 and V is TRBV30; D gene unclear. The CDR3 extends over 11 amino acids. V was cut by 4 bases and J by 4 bases, with 7 bases left in between. Germline CDR1 and CDR2: GTSNPN and SVGIG (reference sequence). CDR3 amino acids: CAWTRGYGYTF. For the CDR3, the DNA is TGTGCCTGGACGCGCGGCTATGGCTACACCTTC. Using reference TRBV30 and TRBJ1-2 for the parts outside the CDR3, the full variable domain is SQTIHQWPATLVQPVGSPLSLECTVEGTSNPNLYWYRQAAGRGLQLLFYSVGIGQISSEVPQNLSASRPQDRQFILSSKKLLLSDSGFYLCAWTRGYGYTFGSGTRLTVV.

The chain couples TRBV5-1 to TRBJ2-7, with D perhaps TRBD2 (5 bases). V was shortened by 4 bases and J by 4 bases, with 12 bases between the two germline ends. Per the germline V gene, CDR1 is SGHRS and CDR2 is YFSETQ. The CDR3 extends over 13 amino acids. CDR3 residues: CASSQRVQYEQYF. The DNA for the CDR3 is TGCGCCAGCAGCCAGAGGGTCCAATACGAGCAGTACTTC.

CDR3 in amino acids: CASSGTGRTDTQYF. DNA for the CDR3: TGCGCCAGCAGCGGGACAGGGCGAACAGATACGCAGTATTTT. The rearrangement links TRBV5-1 to TRBJ2-3, with 9 bases identical to TRBD1. Germline assignment: CDR1 SGHRS and CDR2 YFSETQ. V gave up 4 bases and J gave up 3 bases; unmatched junction bases: 3. The CDR3 runs to 14 residues.

The chain has TRBV6-5 and TRBJ2-7, with D perhaps given as TRBD1 or TRBD2 (6 bases each). V lost 6 bases and J 2 bases, leaving 14 bases between the germline ends. The CDR3 is 14 amino acids. The germline CDR1 and CDR2 sequences are MNHEY and SVGAGI. CDR3 region: CASSRKGGPYEQYF. The CDR3 DNA reads as TGTGCCAGCAGCCGGAAGGGGGGTCCCTACGAGCAGTACTTC.

The chain recombines TRBV18 with TRBJ1-2; 7 nucleotides align to TRBD1. The CDR3 has 12 amino acids. V lost 2 bases and J lost 7; bases outside the gene matches: 1. The germline gives CDR1 KGHSH, CDR2 LQKENI. The CDR3 region has the DNA TGTGCCAGCTCACCAAGACAGGGTGGCTACACCTTC. It encodes CASSPRQGGYTF.

The chain couples TRBV11-2 to TRBJ2-7; 7 bases are shared with TRBD1. The CDR3 contains 17 residues. V lost 6 bases to trimming and J lost 3 bases; unmatched junction nucleotides: 17. The V gene's germline CDR1 is SGHAT and CDR2 FQNNGV. In nucleotides, the CDR3 is TGTGCCAGCAGGTCCGGGGTAGGGGGCCAGTTAGTCTACGAGCAGTACTTC. It is translated as CASRSGVGGQLVYEQYF. Based on the CDR3 plus reference TRBV11-2 and TRBJ2-7, the full variable domain is EAGVAQSPRYKIIEKRQSVAFWCNPISGHATLYWYQQILGQGPKLLIQFQNNGVVDDSQLPKDRFSAERLKGVDSTLKIQPAKLEDSAVYLCASRSGVGGQLVYEQYFGPGTRLTVT.

This clone turned up a few times. The chain carries TRBV3-1 (or the pseudogene TRBV3-2) and TRBJ2-3; possible D gene TRBD2, 6 bases. Trimming took off 0 bases at V and 5 bases at J, with 12 bases between the two ends. Germline V gene lookup returns CDR1 LGHDT and CDR2 YNNKEL (reference sequence). There are 15 residues in the CDR3. The CDR3 nucleotides are TGTGCCAGCAGCCAAGATCCGGGAGCCAGAGATACGCAGTATTTT. This codes for CASSQDPGARDTQYF.

The chain is built from TRBV27 and TRBJ2-1; either TRBD1 or TRBD2 may fit D (6 bases each). The germline V gene encodes CDR1 MNHEY and CDR2 SMNVEV (reference sequence). The CDR3 contains 14 residues. The V and J ends lost 7 bases and 6 bases respectively, with 16 bases between them. The CDR3 reads CASTRGEWGNEQFF. The CDR3 DNA follows: TGTGCCAGCACGAGGGGGGAGTGGGGCAATGAGCAGTTCTTC.

This chain joins TRBV7-6 and TRBJ1-1; no reliable D call. CDR3 length: 11 amino acids. Trimming stripped 5 bases from V and 4 bases from J, with 5 bases between. Germline V gene lookup returns CDR1 SGHVS and CDR2 FNYEAQ. CDR3 amino acids: CASSLGTEAFF. DNA for the CDR3: TGTGCCAGCAGCCTCGGCACTGAAGCTTTCTTT.

This clone was detected only once. The J gene is TRBJ1-5, the V gene TRBV2; TRBD1 might be the D (6 bases). Trimming pared 6 bases from V and 1 base from J, leaving 10 bases between. The germline CDR1 and CDR2 sequences are SNHLY and FYNNEI. The CDR3 loop spans 14 amino acids. CDR3 residues: CASSGQISNQPQHF. In DNA form, the CDR3 reads TGTGCCAGCAGCGGACAGATAAGCAATCAGCCCCAGCATTTT.

The chain employs TRBV29-1 and TRBJ1-1; D remains ambiguous. V shed 7 bases and J shed 4 bases, with 16 bases lying between them. The CDR3 length is 13 residues. CDR1 is SQVTM, CDR2 ANQGSEA, per germline. CDR3 region: CSAIWGVATEAFF. The DNA for the CDR3 is TGCAGCGCTATCTGGGGTGTTGCCACTGAAGCTTTCTTT.

The chain joins TRBV2 to TRBJ1-2; D possibly corresponds to TRBD1 (6 bases). There are 14 residues in the CDR3. Germline V CDR1 and CDR2: SNHLY, FYNNEI. V lost 1 base, J lost 8 bases, and 14 bases lay in between. In DNA, the CDR3 is TGTGCCAGCAGTGAAGGGGGGGCAGTGGGAGGCTACACCTTC. Translated, it gives CASSEGGAVGGYTF.